This T cell receptor (beta chain) stems from a study of blood T cell repertoires in COVID-19. Study context: Nucleic acid was either cDNA or gDNA, and it came from T cells, B-cell-depleted T cells, or PBMCs.

TCRdb's copy holds only in-frame clones and misses some; the assay was immunoSEQ multiplex PCR. The data contain approximately 140,000 clones, approximately 84% of them singletons. The V gene's germline CDR1 is GTSNPN and CDR2 SVGIG (reference sequence). V was trimmed by 3 bases and J by 7 bases, leaving 13 bases between them. The CDR3 has 14 residues. The sample taken for sequencing was peripheral blood. The source is a man between 60 and 75 years old with acute or convalescent COVID-19. The rearrangement joins TRBV30 to TRBJ1-6, with a weak D call TRBD1 (6 bases). The CDR3: CAWSKQGWNSPLHF. CDR3 DNA sequence: TGTGCCTGGAGCAAGCAGGGGTGGAATTCACCCCTCCACTTT.